This T cell receptor (beta chain) was sequenced in a study of blood T cell repertoires in COVID-19. Germline V gene data show CDR1 as MNHEY and CDR2 as SVGAGI. V was shortened by 5 bases and J by 3 bases, with 14 bases between the two germline ends. The CDR3 spans 14 residues. Clones were sequenced by immunoSEQ multiplex PCR, and TCRdb holds only the in-frame ones, with some missing. The sample comprises some 270,000 clones, 84% of which are singletons, and 15% to 17% rests with the top ten. The receptor was derived from a person aged 70 to 85 with COVID-19, enrolled during active disease. The V and J genes are TRBV6-5 and TRBJ2-7; D might be TRBD1 (5 bases). The sequencing input was peripheral blood. The DNA of the CDR3 is TGTGCCAGCAGTCAGGCCCGAGACAGCTACGAGCAGTACTTC. It is translated as CASSQARDSYEQYF.